These 4 T cell receptor beta chains were all obtained from the same sample, sequenced in a study of cytotoxic CD8 clonotypes in ibrutinib-treated CLL. Assay used: immunoSEQ multiplex PCR; TCRdb lists only in-frame clones, some missing. The sample holds about 200,000 clones, over 55% seen once. The sequencing here drew on PBMCs, taken after 24 months of ibrutinib treatment. These receptors were taken from a human donor with chronic lymphocytic leukemia.

The chain recombines TRBV4-2 with TRBJ2-1; perhaps D is TRBD1 or TRBD2 (6 bases each). CDR1 is LGHNA, CDR2 YNFKEQ, per germline. Trimming cost V 2 bases and J 6 bases, with 20 bases left between them. The CDR3 extends over 17 amino acids. CDR3 loop: CASSQKGGPSVTNEQFF. DNA for the CDR3: TGTGCCAGCAGCCAAAAGGGGGGCCCGTCGGTAACCAATGAGCAGTTCTTC.

The chain employs TRBV7-8 and TRBJ1-5; D might be TRBD1 (6 bases). The CDR3 loop spans 15 amino acids. V lost 1 base, J lost 7 bases, and 14 bases lay in between. Germline V gene sequence: CDR1 SGHVS, CDR2 FQNEAQ. DNA for the CDR3: TGTGCCAGCAGCTTAGAAGGGGGTAGAGACCAGCCCCAGCATTTT. The encoded protein is CASSLEGGRDQPQHF.

The chain has TRBV4-3 and TRBJ1-6; perhaps TRBD1 as D (5 bases). The CDR3 runs to 16 residues. The V gene lost 1 base and the J gene lost 2 bases, with 9 bases spanning the gap. CDR1 and CDR2 from the germline V gene are LGHNA and YSLEER. The CDR3 coding sequence is TGCGCCAGCAGCCAAGGAGGGGTACCCTATAATTCACCCCTCCACTTT. Protein sequence: CASSQGGVPYNSPLHF.

This chain's CDR3 is CASTDKREQRYEQYF. The CDR3 DNA reads as TGTGCCAGCACCGATAAGCGGGAGCAGCGCTACGAGCAGTACTTC. The rearrangement joins TRBV5-4 to TRBJ2-7; TRBD2 matches at 8 bases. The germline V gene encodes CDR1 SGHNT and CDR2 YYREEE (reference sequence). The CDR3 is 15 residues long. Unmatched junction bases numbered 11, after V lost 6 bases and J lost 3 bases.